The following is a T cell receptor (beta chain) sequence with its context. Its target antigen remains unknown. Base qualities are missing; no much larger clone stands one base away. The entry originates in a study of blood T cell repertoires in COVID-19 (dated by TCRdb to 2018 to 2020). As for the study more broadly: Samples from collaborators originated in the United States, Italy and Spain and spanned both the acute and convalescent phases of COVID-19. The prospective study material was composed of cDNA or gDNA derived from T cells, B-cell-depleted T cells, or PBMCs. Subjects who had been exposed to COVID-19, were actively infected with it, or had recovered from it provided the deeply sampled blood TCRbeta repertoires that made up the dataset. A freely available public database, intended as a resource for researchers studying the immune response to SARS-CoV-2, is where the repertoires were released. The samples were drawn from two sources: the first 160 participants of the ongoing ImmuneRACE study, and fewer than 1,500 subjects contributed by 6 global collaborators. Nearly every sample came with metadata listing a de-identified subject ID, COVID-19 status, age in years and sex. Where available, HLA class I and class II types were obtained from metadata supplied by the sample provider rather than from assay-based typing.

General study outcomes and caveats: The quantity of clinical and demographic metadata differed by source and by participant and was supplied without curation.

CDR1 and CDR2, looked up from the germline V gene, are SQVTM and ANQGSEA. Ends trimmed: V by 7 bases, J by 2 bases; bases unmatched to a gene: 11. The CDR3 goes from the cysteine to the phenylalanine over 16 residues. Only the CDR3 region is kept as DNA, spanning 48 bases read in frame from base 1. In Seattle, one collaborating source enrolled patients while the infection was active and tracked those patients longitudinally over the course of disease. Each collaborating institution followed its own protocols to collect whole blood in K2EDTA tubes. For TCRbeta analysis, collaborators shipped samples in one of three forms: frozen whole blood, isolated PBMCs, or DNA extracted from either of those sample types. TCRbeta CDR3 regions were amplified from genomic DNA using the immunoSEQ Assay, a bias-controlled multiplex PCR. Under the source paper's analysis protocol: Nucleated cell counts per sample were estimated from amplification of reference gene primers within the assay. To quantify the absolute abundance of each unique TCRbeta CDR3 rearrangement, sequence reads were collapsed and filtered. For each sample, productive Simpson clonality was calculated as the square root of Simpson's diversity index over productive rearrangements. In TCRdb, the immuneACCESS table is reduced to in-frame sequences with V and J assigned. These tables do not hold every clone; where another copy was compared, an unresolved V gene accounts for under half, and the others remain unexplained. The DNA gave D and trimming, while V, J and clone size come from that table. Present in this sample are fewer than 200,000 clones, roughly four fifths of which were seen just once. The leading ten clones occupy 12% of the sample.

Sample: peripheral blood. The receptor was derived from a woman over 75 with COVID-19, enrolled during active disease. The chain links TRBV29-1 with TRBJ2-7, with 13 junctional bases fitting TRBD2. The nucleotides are TGCAGCGGGATCGGGACTAGCGGGACGATGCCCTACGAGCAGTACTTC. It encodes CSGIGTSGTMPYEQYF.